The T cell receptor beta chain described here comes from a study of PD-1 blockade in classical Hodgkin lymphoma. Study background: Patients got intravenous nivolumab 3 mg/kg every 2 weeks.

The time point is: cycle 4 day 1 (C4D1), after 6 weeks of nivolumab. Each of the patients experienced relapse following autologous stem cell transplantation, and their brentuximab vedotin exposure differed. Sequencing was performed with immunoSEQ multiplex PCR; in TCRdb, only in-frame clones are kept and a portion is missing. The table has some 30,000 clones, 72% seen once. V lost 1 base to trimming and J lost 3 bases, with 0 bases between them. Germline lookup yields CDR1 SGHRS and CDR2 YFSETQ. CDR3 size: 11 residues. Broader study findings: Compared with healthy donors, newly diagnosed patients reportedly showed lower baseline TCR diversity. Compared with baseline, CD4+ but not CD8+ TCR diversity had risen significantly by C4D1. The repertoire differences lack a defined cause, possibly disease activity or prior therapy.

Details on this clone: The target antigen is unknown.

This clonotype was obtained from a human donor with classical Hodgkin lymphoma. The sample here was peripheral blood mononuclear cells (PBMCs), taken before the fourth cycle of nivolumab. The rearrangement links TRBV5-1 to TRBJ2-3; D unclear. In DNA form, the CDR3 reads TGCGCCAGCAGCTTGACAGATACGCAGTATTTT. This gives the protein CASSLTDTQYF.